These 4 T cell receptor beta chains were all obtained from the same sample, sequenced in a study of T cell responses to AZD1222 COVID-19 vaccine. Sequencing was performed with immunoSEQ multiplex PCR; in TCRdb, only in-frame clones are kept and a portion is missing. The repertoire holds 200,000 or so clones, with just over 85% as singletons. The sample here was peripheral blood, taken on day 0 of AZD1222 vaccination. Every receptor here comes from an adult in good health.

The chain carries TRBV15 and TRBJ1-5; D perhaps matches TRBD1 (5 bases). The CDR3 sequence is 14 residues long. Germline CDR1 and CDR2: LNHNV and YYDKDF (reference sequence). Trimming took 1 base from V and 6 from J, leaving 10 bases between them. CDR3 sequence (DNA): TGTGCCACCAGCAGAGCCGGGAGGGGTCAGCCCCAGCATTTT. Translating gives CATSRAGRGQPQHF.

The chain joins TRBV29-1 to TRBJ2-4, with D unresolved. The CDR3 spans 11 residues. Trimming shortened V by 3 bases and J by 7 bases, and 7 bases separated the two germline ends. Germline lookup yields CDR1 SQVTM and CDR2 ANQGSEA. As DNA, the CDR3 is TGCAGCGTTGATAGGCAGAACATTCAGTACTTC. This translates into CSVDRQNIQYF.

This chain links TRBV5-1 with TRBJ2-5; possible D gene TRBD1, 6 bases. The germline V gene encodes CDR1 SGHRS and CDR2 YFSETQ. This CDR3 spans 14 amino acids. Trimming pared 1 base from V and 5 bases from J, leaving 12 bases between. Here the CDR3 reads CASSLRADSETQYF. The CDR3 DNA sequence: TGCGCCAGCAGCTTGCGCGCGGACAGCGAGACCCAGTACTTC.

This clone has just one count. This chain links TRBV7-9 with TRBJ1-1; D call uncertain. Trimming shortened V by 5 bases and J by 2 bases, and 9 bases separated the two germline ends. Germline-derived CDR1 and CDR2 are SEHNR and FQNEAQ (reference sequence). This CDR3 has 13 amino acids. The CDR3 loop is CASSLSQNTEAFF. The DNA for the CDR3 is TGTGCCAGCAGCCTAAGTCAAAACACTGAAGCTTTCTTT.